This T cell receptor (beta chain) is from a study of cytomegalovirus exposure and HLA in healthy donors (dated by TCRdb to 2015 to 2018). About the investigation overall: An earlier analysis of roughly 610 of the donors reported 250 to 350 Gb of sequence data and 100 million to 120 million unique TCR beta sequences obtained from around 180 million T cells. An early release covering about 600 HLA-typed donors comprised 300 to 350 gigabases of sequencing data and 65 million to 100 million unique TCR sequences. Of the roughly 400 genotyped donors, 81% were placed in the genetic ancestry cluster associated with self-reported Caucasian donors. The study aimed to test whether signatures of past pathogen exposure could be identified by cataloging public T cell receptors. Using immunosequencing, the study profiled T cell repertoires from 666 subjects and related those repertoires to cytomegalovirus serostatus. Besides the first cohort of 550 to 750 subjects, a separate validation cohort made up of 90 to 150 different subjects was used. The study combined high-throughput TCR immunosequencing, statistical association of individual TCRs with disease status, and machine learning to predict cytomegalovirus infection status. In a later analysis, previously published TCR beta repertoires from more than 500 donors were re-analyzed and high-resolution HLA genotyping was added so that TCR occurrence patterns could be studied. Rather than drawing on any new phenotypic data, the later analysis identified candidate immune exposures from TCR beta sequences and the way those sequences occurred across donors. An earlier analysis of approximately 580 of the donors used high-throughput TCR beta sequencing to judge whether each TCR beta V gene segment behaved as functional or pseudogenic. Alongside the repertoire data, information on donor age, sex, ethnicity and CMV serostatus was compiled. In a later genetic analysis, genome-wide SNP genotypes for about three fifths of the 666 donors were used, and that subset was treated as a discovery cohort. Every discovery cohort repertoire had been produced on one sequencing platform. Both class I and class II loci were covered by HLA typing, at four-digit resolution. The number of donors typed differed by locus, with about 629-630 for A, B, C, DRB1 and DQB1, about 500 for DQA1, 600 to 610 for DPA1, and roughly 450 for DPB1. Four or five DR-DQ haplotypes were handled as single units for association and clustering, since linkage in the cohort was strong. Across about 380 genotyped donors of the cohort, an average of approximately 220,000 unique TCR beta nucleotide sequences per donor were sequenced, and roughly a sixth of those sequences were non-productive. Results the study describes overall, beyond this receptor: It was suggested by the authors that the approach could potentially be generalized to other disease states and immunological phenotypes. A further reported finding was that TCR beta sequences accurately predicted the HLA-A and HLA-B alleles for most subjects in the first cohort. In a later genetic analysis, a missense DCLRE1C variant was associated with V-gene and J-gene trimming of TCR beta chains, and the association was replicated in an independent cohort. A cluster of highly shared sequence variants was judged likely to be a technical artifact of the sequencing pipeline. A later analysis associated about 17,000 TCR beta sequences with specific HLA alleles at a false discovery rate of 0.05. Correlated functional status among segregating V segments might reflect linkage disequilibrium, but an unknown experimental factor could not be ruled out. A few of the identified cytomegalovirus-associated TCR beta chains were confirmed in vitro to be specific for cytomegalovirus antigens. According to a later genetic analysis, donors in an Asian-associated ancestry cluster had fewer N-insertions in productive TCRs than the approximately 650-donor mean. In a later analysis, HLA-associated TCR beta chains showed more clonal expansion and lower generation probabilities than non-associated chains that were equally common. HLA typing was unavailable for some donors at each locus, so association tests used only the typed subset. Seventeen rarely observed V segments, including chromosome 9 orphons, were excluded from the earlier analysis of approximately 600 of the donors because counts were too low. While some public TCRs were present in many individuals, most TCR sequences turned up only very rarely across donors. A later analysis found that most CMV-associated TCR beta chains appeared HLA-restricted, with HLA associations seemingly driven largely by CMV exposure. The classifier was reported to diagnose cytomegalovirus status with high specificity and sensitivity in both the original cohort and the validation cohort. In a later analysis, several top co-occurrence clusters were reported to appear linked to parvovirus B19, influenza, CMV and Epstein-Barr virus. The study listed 164 TCR beta chains as associated with cytomegalovirus. A later analysis found that TCR association rates varied across HLA loci, with DRB1 alleles showing the most associated TCRs and HLA-C alleles the fewest. CMV serostatus was the only immune exposure information available for the cohort. Some IMGT-functional V segments, including TRBV6-2 and TRBV6-3, could not be told apart with the 87-base-pair reads, so those segments were excluded. Broadly in line with IMGT annotations, most TCR beta V segments showed up in productive rearrangements about 87% or about 30% of the time in an earlier analysis of 587 of the donors. Roughly uniform sequencing depth across donors was assumed in presence/absence analyses, although this assumption may not hold. The cohort was sequenced for TCR beta chains only, and without alpha or paired-chain data the features that could be detected were limited. Assigning TCR associations to individual alleles was difficult when HLA alleles, especially DR and DQ, strongly co-occurred.

As for this clone: Its antigen remains undetermined. Base qualities are not recorded, but no much larger clone differs from it by a single base.

Trimming takes 4 bases off V and 5 bases off J; junction bases not matched to a gene: 0. CDR3 length: 13 amino acids, cysteine to phenylalanine. The entry retains the CDR3 DNA only, 39 bases that are in frame from base 1. Reading the germline V gene gives CDR1 MRHNA and CDR2 SNTAGT. The cohort consisted of hundreds of healthy bone marrow donors. Cohort members were all nominally healthy when sampled, although unrecorded immune exposures were likely present. The donor was CMV seronegative and was included in the group of 352 seronegative cohort members. Every donor gave a peripheral blood sample, and the peripheral blood mononuclear cells from that sample were used for TCR beta sequencing. Genomic DNA was extracted from the blood cell samples with the Qiagen DNeasy Blood Extraction Kit. The library was obtained by the immunoSEQ multiplex PCR assay. For the multiplex PCR, a mixture combining 60 forward primers for TCR Vbeta segments and 13 reverse primers for TCR Jbeta segments was used. The CDR3 region of rearranged TCR beta genes was amplified from genomic DNA by a multiplex PCR assay. The amplified TCR beta libraries were sequenced on the Illumina HiSeq System as 87-base-pair reads. In the original analysis: A later analysis tallied 80 million to 95 million unique TCR beta chains across the 640 or so repertoires, and around 12 million of those chains were shared by two or more donors. A nearest-neighbor algorithm error-corrected the raw reads and collapsed the reads into unique sequences, merging closely related sequences to remove PCR and sequencing errors. V, D and J gene segments were assigned by aligning CDR3 sequences to IMGT reference sequences. For a sequence to be retained, a match of at least six nucleotides was required to both a V gene segment and a J gene segment. Rearrangements were classified as productive when the CDR3 lacked stop codons and remained in frame with V and J, and all other rearrangements were classified as non-productive. CDR3 was defined according to IMGT convention as the region running from the second conserved V-encoded cysteine to the conserved J-encoded phenylalanine. The earlier analysis of about 610 of the donors excluded any sequence lacking an unambiguous match to a single V gene segment. An earlier analysis of 450 to 650 of the donors called V segments functional above 56.7% productive rearrangements and segregating when the between-donor standard deviation exceeded 5%. A statistical classification framework was developed to diagnose cytomegalovirus status using the catalog of TCR beta chain sequences. In a later analysis, TCR nucleotide sequences were compared against IMGT/GENE-DB human TR gene sequences so that V and J genes could be assigned. In a later analysis, CDR3 sequences and most-parsimonious VDJ recombination scenarios were assigned using the TCRdist pipeline. In a later analysis, every TCR beta chain was defined by the combination of its CDR3 amino acid sequence and its V-gene family, and reads without a unique V-gene family were dropped. A later analysis removed 592 highly shared, low-generation-probability nucleotide sequences to deal with suspected cross-contamination and a sequencing artifact. In a later analysis, a clonal expansion index for each public chain was calculated from normalized within-repertoire ranks of inferred template counts. In a later analysis, generation probabilities were computed using a VDJ recombination model fitted to out-of-frame rearrangements, and the results were checked against IGoR. A later analysis scored TCR-TCR, TCR-HLA and TCR-CMV co-occurrence with hypergeometric tests, applying a repertoire-size bias correction to TCR pairs. A later analysis estimated false discovery rates by permuting HLA or CMV assignments 20 times. A later analysis grouped co-occurring TCRs with DBSCAN, adding TCRdist sequence similarity when clustering within HLA-allele-positive subsets. Co-occurrence clustering excluded repertoires with fewer than 30,000 or more than 120,000 public chains, plus five with anomalous nucleotide sharing. What TCRdb holds here is the immuneACCESS table cut down to in-frame rearrangements. Part of the clones is not present; checked against another copy, under half of the missing clones reflect an unresolved V gene, and the others are unexplained. V and J calls plus clone size are reproduced from that table; the DNA served to infer D and trimming. This sample lists around 99,000 clones; 70% to 80% were detected once. The top ten hold over 3% of the sample.

This TCR was sampled from a man between 35 and 55 years old in good health and CMV-seronegative. This chain joins TRBV6-4 to TRBJ2-3; 10 middle bases align to TRBD2. Sequencing was performed on PBMCs. This receptor carries the CDR3 CASSASGRDTQYF. The nucleotide sequence is TGTGCCAGCAGTGCTAGCGGGAGAGATACGCAGTATTTT.